The entry below describes one TCR beta chain. Libraries were prepared by immunoSEQ multiplex PCR; TCRdb keeps only in-frame clonotypes and omits some of them. This sample has fewer than 30,000 clones, with around nine tenths found just once. This sample was taken from a study of T cell changes during pregnancy in multiple sclerosis. Source: CD8+ T cells from peripheral blood mononuclear cells, taken before pregnancy. The source of this sequence is a female donor with multiple sclerosis, enrolled in a pregnancy study.

CDR3 residues: CASSPDSSSTDTQYF. CDR3 nucleotide sequence: TGTGCCAGCAGTCCCGACTCCTCAAGCACAGATACGCAGTATTTT. V and J are TRBV28 and TRBJ2-3; D ambiguous. With 5 bases removed from V and 0 bases from J, the gap between germline ends came to 12 bases. The length of the CDR3 is 15 residues. Germline CDR1 and CDR2: MDHEN and SYDVKM.